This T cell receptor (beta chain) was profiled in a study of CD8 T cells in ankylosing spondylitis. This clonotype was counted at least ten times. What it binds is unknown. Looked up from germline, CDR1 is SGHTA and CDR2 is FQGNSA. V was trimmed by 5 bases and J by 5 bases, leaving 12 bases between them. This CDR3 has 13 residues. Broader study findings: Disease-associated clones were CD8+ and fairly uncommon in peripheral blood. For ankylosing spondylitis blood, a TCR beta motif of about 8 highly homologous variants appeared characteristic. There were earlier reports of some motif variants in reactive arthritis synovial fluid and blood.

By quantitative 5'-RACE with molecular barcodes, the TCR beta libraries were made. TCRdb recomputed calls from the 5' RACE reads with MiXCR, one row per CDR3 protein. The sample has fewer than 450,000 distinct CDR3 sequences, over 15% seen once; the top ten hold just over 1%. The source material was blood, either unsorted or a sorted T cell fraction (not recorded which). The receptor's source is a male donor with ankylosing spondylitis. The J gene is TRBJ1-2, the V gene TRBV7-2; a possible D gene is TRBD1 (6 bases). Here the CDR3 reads CASSPRGEYGYTF. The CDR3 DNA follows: TGTGCCAGCAGCCCGAGGGGGGAATATGGCTACACCTTC.